This T cell receptor (beta chain) stems from a study of blood T cell repertoires in COVID-19. Study details: There were acute and convalescent COVID-19 samples, and they came from the United States, Italy and Spain. Sources were T cells, B-cell-depleted T cells, or PBMCs; the material itself was cDNA or gDNA.

Under the authors' procedure: For nucleated cells, counts were estimated from reference gene primer amplification. Generated by immunoSEQ multiplex PCR, the TCRdb table keeps only in-frame clones and is missing some. The V and J calls and clone size were taken over from that table, and D and trimming were inferred from the DNA. The sample records around 340,000 clones, roughly 87% being singletons. While infection was still active, Seattle patients were enrolled and then followed longitudinally. The length of the CDR3 is 14 residues. The V end lost 0 bases, the J end lost 3 bases, and 9 bases lay between the germline ends. Germline V gene lookup returns CDR1 SGHNT and CDR2 YYREEE (reference sequence). This clone appeared a few times.

The receptor comes from a woman aged 55-69 years with COVID-19, enrolled during active disease. The sample was peripheral blood. This sequence joins TRBV5-4 and TRBJ1-2; tentatively, D is TRBD1 (5 bases). The CDR3: CASSLVATDYGYTF. CDR3 DNA sequence: TGTGCCAGCAGCTTGGTCGCGACAGACTATGGCTACACCTTC.